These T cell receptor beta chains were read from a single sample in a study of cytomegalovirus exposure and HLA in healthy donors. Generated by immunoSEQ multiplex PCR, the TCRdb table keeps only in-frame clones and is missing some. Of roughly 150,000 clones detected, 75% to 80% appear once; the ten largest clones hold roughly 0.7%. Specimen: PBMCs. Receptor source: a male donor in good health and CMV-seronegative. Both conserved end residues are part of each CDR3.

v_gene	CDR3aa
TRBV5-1	CASSLDRVTGYGYTF
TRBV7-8	CASSLALGQVGRAIYF
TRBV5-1	CASSWRQGAEAFF
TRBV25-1	CASSGYGTEFNQPQHF
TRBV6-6	CASSGTARNYGYTF
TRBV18	CASSGQRNTEAFF
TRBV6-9	CASSYLFEAFF
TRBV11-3	CASSPGLAGSYEQYF
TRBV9	CASRSGTGGEGYTF
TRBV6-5	CASSRRDRDNEQFF
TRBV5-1	CASSLRTGGQNYGYTF
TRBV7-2	CASSGRALGGYTF
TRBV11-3	CASSLSGTTCEQYF
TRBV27	CASSPGGGLGADTQYF
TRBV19	CASSIRLEQPQHF
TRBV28	CASGRESNYGYTF
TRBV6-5	CASSPPAQGNYGYTF
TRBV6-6	CASSARGPSGNTIYF
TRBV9	CASSSGGSGSMYF
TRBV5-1	CASSLGQNQPQHF
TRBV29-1	CITRPGDEQYF
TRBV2	CASSSGTGYQETQYF
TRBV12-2	CASRFLTSGSYEQFF
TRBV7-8	CASSSGGVSYGYTF
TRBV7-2	CASSSGQGAGGNTIYF
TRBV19	CASSNTGYTGELFF
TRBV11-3	CASSQGASDYEQYF
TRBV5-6	CASSLWWQGGHGYTF
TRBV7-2	CASSLASREDGYTF
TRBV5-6	CASSLGPGKGKDTDTQYF
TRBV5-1	CASWDDRVRGGYTF
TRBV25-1	CASSEYEGAEYSPLHF